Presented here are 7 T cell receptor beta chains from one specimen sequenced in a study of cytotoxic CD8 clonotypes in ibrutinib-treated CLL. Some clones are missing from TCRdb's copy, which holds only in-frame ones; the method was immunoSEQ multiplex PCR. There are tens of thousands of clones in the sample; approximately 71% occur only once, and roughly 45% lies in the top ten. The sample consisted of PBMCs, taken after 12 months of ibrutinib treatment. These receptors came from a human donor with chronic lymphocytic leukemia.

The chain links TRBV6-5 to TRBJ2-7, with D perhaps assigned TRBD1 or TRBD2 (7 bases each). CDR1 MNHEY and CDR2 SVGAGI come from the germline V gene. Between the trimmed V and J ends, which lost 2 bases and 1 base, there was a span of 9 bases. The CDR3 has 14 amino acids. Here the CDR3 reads CASSYQGGSYEQYF. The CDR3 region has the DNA TGTGCCAGCAGTTACCAGGGGGGGTCCTACGAGCAGTACTTC.

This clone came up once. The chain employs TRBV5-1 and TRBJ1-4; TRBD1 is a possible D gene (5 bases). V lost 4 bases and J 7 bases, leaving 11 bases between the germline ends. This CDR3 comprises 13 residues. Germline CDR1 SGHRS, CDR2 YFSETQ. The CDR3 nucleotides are TGCGCCAGCAGCCGGATGGGGGGTGAAAAACTGTTTTTT. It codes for CASSRMGGEKLFF.

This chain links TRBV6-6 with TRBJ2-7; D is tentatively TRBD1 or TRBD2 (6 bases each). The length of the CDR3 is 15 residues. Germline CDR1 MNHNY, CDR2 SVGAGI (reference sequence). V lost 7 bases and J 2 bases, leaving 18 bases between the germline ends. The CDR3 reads CASTLYVGGPYEQYF. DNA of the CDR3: TGTGCCAGCACCCTTTACGTCGGGGGCCCCTACGAGCAGTACTTC.

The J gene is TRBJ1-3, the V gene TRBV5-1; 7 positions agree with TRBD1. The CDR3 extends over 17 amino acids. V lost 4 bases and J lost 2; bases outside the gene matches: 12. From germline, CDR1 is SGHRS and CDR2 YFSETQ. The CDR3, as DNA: TGCGCCAGCAGCAGGGACAGTCCCGACCGAACTGGAAACACCATATATTTT. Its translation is CASSRDSPDRTGNTIYF. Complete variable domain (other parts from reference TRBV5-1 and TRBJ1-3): KAGVTQTPRYLIKTRGQQVTLSCSPISGHRSVSWYQQTPGQGLQFLFEYFSETQRNKGNFPGRFSGRQFSNSRSEMNVSTLELGDSALYLCASSRDSPDRTGNTIYFGEGSWLTVV.

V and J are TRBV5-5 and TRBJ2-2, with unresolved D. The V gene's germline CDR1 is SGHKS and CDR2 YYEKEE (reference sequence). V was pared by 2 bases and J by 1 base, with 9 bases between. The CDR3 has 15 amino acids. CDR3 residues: CASSFAELNTGELFF. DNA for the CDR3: TGTGCCAGCAGCTTTGCGGAATTGAACACCGGGGAGCTGTTTTTT.

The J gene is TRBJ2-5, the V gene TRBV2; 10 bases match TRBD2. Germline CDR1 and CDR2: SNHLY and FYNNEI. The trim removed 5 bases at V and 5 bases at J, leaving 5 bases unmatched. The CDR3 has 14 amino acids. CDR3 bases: TGTGCCAGCAGTCCTAGCGGGAGTGGCGAGACCCAGTACTTC. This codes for CASSPSGSGETQYF.

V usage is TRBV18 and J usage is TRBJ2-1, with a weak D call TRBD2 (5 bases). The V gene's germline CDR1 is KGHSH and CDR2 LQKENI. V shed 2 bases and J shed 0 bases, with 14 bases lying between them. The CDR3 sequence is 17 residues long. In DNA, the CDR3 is TGTGCCAGCTCACCAAATCAACTTGGGAGCTCCTACAATGAGCAGTTCTTC. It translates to CASSPNQLGSSYNEQFF.